This T cell receptor (beta chain) originates from a study of CD8 T cells in Susac syndrome. The authors reverse transcribed about 0.45 to 1 ug RNA with random hexamers. TCRdb independently ran MiXCR on the immunoSEQ multiplex PCR reads; one entry per CDR3 protein. The sample includes about 250,000 distinct CDR3 sequences, around 93% of them seen just once. V was shortened by 2 bases and J by 4 bases, with 12 bases between the two germline ends. CDR1 is DFQATT, CDR2 SNEGSKA, per germline (reference sequence). The CDR3 totals 13 residues. The study sequenced TCR beta in blood CD8+ and CD4+ T cells. Control patients had untreated stable or active relapsing-remitting multiple sclerosis by revised McDonald criteria. Negative isolation yielded the CD8+ and CD4+ T cells, while FACS enriched the TEMRA cells.

Sequencing was performed on CD4+ T cells from PBMCs. V usage is TRBV20-1 and J usage is TRBJ2-7; D is uncertain. This TCR derives from a human donor with multiple sclerosis. CDR3 sequence (DNA): TGCAGTGCTAGAAGCGCAGGAGTTTACGAGCAGTACTTC. Translated: CSARSAGVYEQYF.